The 23 T cell receptor beta chains presented below share a single source sample, sequenced in a study of cytomegalovirus exposure and HLA in healthy donors. PCR employed 60 Vbeta and 13 Jbeta primers. Measured with immunoSEQ multiplex PCR; TCRdb has only the in-frame clones, and not every one. The sample has about 91,000 clones; about 89% are singletons. Sequencing used PBMCs. These receptor sequences come from a man younger than 40 in good health and CMV-seropositive.

This clone was detected only once. CDR3 region: CASRSTGFYGYTF. The CDR3 region has the DNA TGTGCCAGCAGGTCGACAGGGTTTTATGGCTACACCTTC. The chain uses TRBV5-4 and TRBJ1-2; 7 bases align to TRBD1. This CDR3 comprises 13 residues. Trimming at V came to 5 bases and at J to 5 bases, leaving 6 bases not matched to a gene. Germline V CDR1 and CDR2: SGHNT, YYREEE (reference sequence).

The chain is built from TRBV2 and TRBJ2-7; TRBD2 matches at 11 bases. The CDR3 extends over 16 amino acids. V was clipped by 8 bases and J by 5 bases; unmatched bases: 14. Germline assignment: CDR1 SNHLY and CDR2 FYNNEI. The CDR3 reads CASQQGGGLADHEQYF. CDR3 coding DNA: TGTGCCAGCCAGCAGGGTGGGGGACTAGCGGATCACGAGCAGTACTTC.

J is TRBJ1-2 and V is TRBV5-1; D may be TRBD1 (6 bases). Deletions cut 4 bases from V and 0 bases from J, with 13 bases between. CDR1 is SGHRS, CDR2 YFSETQ, per germline. The CDR3 consists of 15 residues. Here the CDR3 DNA reads TGCGCCAGCAGCCAACGGACAGAAGCTAACTATGGCTACACCTTC. It yields the protein CASSQRTEANYGYTF. The full variable domain, with the rest looked up from reference TRBV5-1 and TRBJ1-2, is KAGVTQTPRYLIKTRGQQVTLSCSPISGHRSVSWYQQTPGQGLQFLFEYFSETQRNKGNFPGRFSGRQFSNSRSEMNVSTLELGDSALYLCASSQRTEANYGYTFGSGTRLTVV.

The chain combines TRBV6-1 with TRBJ2-5, with 7 nucleotides matching TRBD1. The closer fit of TRBJ2-7 to the DNA end suggests the J call may be wrong. The CDR3 consists of 13 residues. Germline CDR1 reads MNHNS; CDR2 reads SASEGT. The CDR3 sequence is CASSKQGSYEQYF. The CDR3 region has the DNA TGTGCCAGCAGTAAACAGGGGTCCTACGAGCAGTACTTC.

The V call is TRBV28, the J call TRBJ2-7; D is uncertain. Germline lookup yields CDR1 MDHEN and CDR2 SYDVKM. The V gene lost 6 bases and the J gene lost 6 bases, with 9 bases spanning the gap. The length of the CDR3 is 11 residues. CDR3 residues: CASSATSEQYF. CDR3 bases: TGTGCCAGCAGCGCTACTTCCGAGCAGTACTTC.

The chain recombines TRBV6-5 with TRBJ2-7; 9 bases fit TRBD1. This CDR3 has 15 residues. CDR1 MNHEY and CDR2 SVGAGI come from the germline V gene. J gave up 9 bases and V 6 bases, and 15 bases lay outside the gene matches. Here the CDR3 DNA reads TGTGCCAGCAGGTATGAGATTGGACAGGGGATCGGGCAGTACTTC. Amino acids: CASRYEIGQGIGQYF.

This rearrangement joins TRBV7-9 to TRBJ1-1; D is unclear. The CDR3 has 14 amino acids. In germline, CDR1 is SEHNR, CDR2 FQNEAQ (reference sequence). V lost 6 bases, J lost 2 bases, and 13 bases lay in between. The CDR3 here is CASRGSVANTEAFF. The CDR3 nucleotides read TGTGCCAGCAGAGGGAGCGTGGCAAACACTGAAGCTTTCTTT.

The chain links TRBV27 to TRBJ1-2, with D unresolved. Germline V lookup: CDR1 MNHEY, CDR2 SMNVEV (reference sequence). The V and J ends lost 6 bases and 1 base respectively, with 12 bases between them. This CDR3 has 14 residues. CDR3 amino acids: CASSPFYGNYGYTF. The DNA for the CDR3 is TGTGCCAGCAGCCCCTTTTACGGTAACTATGGCTACACCTTC.

This chain links TRBV28 with TRBJ1-2; weak D call: TRBD1 (5 bases). V lost 3 bases and J 6 bases, leaving 14 bases between the germline ends. This CDR3 is 14 amino acids long. The germline CDR1 and CDR2 sequences are MDHEN and SYDVKM. CDR3: CASSFGRARHGYTF. The CDR3 coding sequence is TGTGCCAGCAGTTTTGGCAGGGCCCGCCATGGCTACACCTTC.

The rearrangement links TRBV27 to TRBJ2-5; 13 bases are a match to TRBD2. The DNA matches TRBJ2-7 better at its end, which makes the J call doubtful. The germline gives CDR1 MNHEY, CDR2 SMNVEV (reference sequence). This CDR3 region has 15 residues. This chain's CDR3 is CASSIGLAGAYEQYF. Written as DNA, the CDR3 is TGTGCCAGCAGTATTGGACTAGCGGGAGCCTACGAGCAGTACTTC.

V gene TRBV11-2 combines with J gene TRBJ2-5; a weak D match, TRBD2 (6 bases). Matching the DNA end better, TRBJ2-7 makes the J call doubtful. Per the germline V gene, CDR1 is SGHAT and CDR2 is FQNNGV. This CDR3 comprises 15 residues. The DNA for the CDR3 is TGTGCCAGCAGCTTAGTGGAGGCTGGGGGGTACGAGCAGTACTTC. It translates to CASSLVEAGGYEQYF.

Judged by abundance, this clone is medium-sized. Other DNA sequences in this sample translate to the same CDR3. CDR3 loop: CASSDGTSTDTQYF. CDR3 bases: TGTGCCAGCAGTGACGGGACTAGCACAGATACGCAGTATTTT. The genes are TRBV6-4 and TRBJ2-3; tentative D call: TRBD2 (6 bases). Trimming stripped 2 bases from V and 0 bases from J, with 6 bases between. The germline gives CDR1 MRHNA, CDR2 SNTAGT. CDR3 length: 14 residues.

The chain recombines TRBV13 with TRBJ2-1; weak D call: TRBD1 (5 bases). CDR3 size: 14 residues. The germline CDR1 and CDR2 sequences are PRHDT and FYEKMQ (reference sequence). Trimming shortened V by 3 bases and J by 9 bases, and 15 bases separated the two germline ends. The CDR3: CASSFPTRAGEQFF. CDR3 nucleotides: TGTGCCAGCAGCTTTCCGACCAGGGCTGGTGAGCAGTTCTTC.

The chain is built from TRBV5-6 and TRBJ2-7, with D tentatively TRBD1 (6 bases). The germline V gene encodes CDR1 SGHDT and CDR2 YYEEEE. CDR3 length: 15 residues. V shed 3 bases and J shed 3 bases, with 16 bases lying between them. CDR3 loop: CASSSPWEQGYEQYF. Here the CDR3 DNA reads TGTGCCAGCAGCTCACCCTGGGAACAGGGCTACGAGCAGTACTTC. The whole variable domain, remainder taken from reference TRBV5-6 and TRBJ2-7, is DAGVTQSPTHLIKTRGQQVTLRCSPKSGHDTVSWYQQALGQGPQFIFQYYEEEERQRGNFPDRFSGHQFPNYSSELNVNALLLGDSALYLCASSSPWEQGYEQYFGPGTRLTVT.

V is TRBV5-5 and J is TRBJ2-7, with 12 bases identical to TRBD2. V gave up 1 base and J gave up 1 base; unmatched junction bases: 12. The CDR3 runs 19 residues. Germline V CDR1 and CDR2: SGHKS, YYEKEE (reference sequence). The CDR3 here is CASSLWRRTSGAISYEQYF. Here the CDR3 DNA reads TGTGCCAGCAGCTTGTGGCGCCGGACTAGCGGGGCCATTTCCTACGAGCAGTACTTC. Looking up the rest from reference TRBV5-5 and TRBJ2-7 gives the full variable domain: DAGVTQSPTHLIKTRGQQVTLRCSPISGHKSVSWYQQVLGQGPQFIFQYYEKEERGRGNFPDRFSARQFPNYSSELNVNALLLGDSALYLCASSLWRRTSGAISYEQYFGPGTRLTVT.

This clone was detected once. J is TRBJ2-1 and V is TRBV5-4; TRBD2 is a possible D gene (5 bases). V lost 4 bases and J lost 0, with 14 bases in between. The CDR3 contains 16 residues. Germline CDR1 is SGHNT and CDR2 is YYREEE (reference sequence). The CDR3 region has the DNA TGTGCCAGCAGCGTTTCTAGCAGGAGCTCCTACAATGAGCAGTTCTTC. Protein product: CASSVSSRSSYNEQFF.

The V call is TRBV10-3, the J call TRBJ2-7; weak D call: TRBD2 (6 bases). This CDR3 has 17 residues. Between the trimmed V and J ends, which lost 0 bases and 0 bases, there was a span of 15 bases. The germline V gene encodes CDR1 ENHRY and CDR2 SYGVKD. Here the CDR3 reads CAISESGGRGYSYEQYF. CDR3 nucleotide sequence: TGTGCCATCAGTGAGTCGGGGGGAAGGGGCTACTCCTACGAGCAGTACTTC.

The sample holds one count of this clone. This chain links TRBV6-1 with TRBJ2-7; possibly TRBD2 for D (6 bases). Per the germline V gene, CDR1 is MNHNS and CDR2 is SASEGT. Trimming removed 1 base from V and 2 bases from J, with 9 bases in between. The CDR3 has 14 amino acids. CDR3 nucleotide sequence: TGTGCCAGCAGTGAAGGTTGGGGGGCCTACGAGCAGTACTTC. It specifies CASSEGWGAYEQYF.

The chain links TRBV19 to TRBJ1-5; 9 bases fit TRBD1. Losses at the gene ends were 4 bases for V and 4 bases for J; bases not matched to a gene: 2. The CDR3 spans 14 residues. Per the germline V gene, CDR1 is LNHDA and CDR2 is SQIVND (reference sequence). The CDR3 DNA follows: TGTGCCAGTAGTAGGGGGACAGGGAATCAGCCCCAGCATTTT. Residues: CASSRGTGNQPQHF. Filled out from reference TRBV19 and TRBJ1-5, the complete variable domain reads DGGITQSPKYLFRKEGQNVTLSCEQNLNHDAMYWYRQDPGQGLRLIYYSQIVNDFQKGDIAEGYSVSREKKESFPLTVTSAQKNPTAFYLCASSRGTGNQPQHFGDGTRLSIL.

CDR3 amino acids: CAILKNYGYTF. The CDR3, as DNA: TGTGCCATCCTAAAGAACTATGGCTACACCTTC. The V and J genes are TRBV28 and TRBJ1-2; D call uncertain. CDR1 MDHEN and CDR2 SYDVKM come from the germline V gene. Trimming cost V 10 bases and J 2 bases, with 8 bases left between them. This CDR3 comprises 11 residues.

V and J are TRBV7-9 and TRBJ2-3; TRBD2 matches at 7 bases. Unmatched junction bases numbered 9, after V lost 5 bases and J lost 1 base. The CDR3 runs 16 residues. Looked up from germline, CDR1 is SEHNR and CDR2 is FQNEAQ (reference sequence). CDR3 sequence (DNA): TGTGCCAGCAGCGCCTCTAAGCTAGCGGGCACAGATACGCAGTATTTT. Encoded protein: CASSASKLAGTDTQYF.

This clone was recorded only once. The gene calls are TRBV11-1 and TRBJ2-5; D may be TRBD2 (6 bases). CDR3 length equals 14 residues. Per germline, CDR1 SGHAT and CDR2 FQDESV (reference sequence). Trimming removed 3 bases from V and 5 bases from J, with 13 bases in between. The CDR3 region is CASSLMRDRETQYF. DNA of the CDR3: TGTGCCAGCAGCTTGATGCGGGACCGGGAGACCCAGTACTTC. Based on the CDR3 plus reference TRBV11-1 and TRBJ2-5, the full variable domain is EAEVAQSPRYKITEKSQAVAFWCDPISGHATLYWYRQILGQGPELLVQFQDESVVDDSQLPKDRFSAERLKGVDSTLKIQPAELGDSAMYLCASSLMRDRETQYFGPGTRLLVL.

This rearrangement joins TRBV6-5 to TRBJ2-7; possibly TRBD1 for D (6 bases). Deletions cut 6 bases from V and 0 bases from J, with 12 bases between. CDR1 and CDR2 from the germline V gene are MNHEY and SVGAGI. The CDR3 covers 14 residues. The CDR3 here is CASRRQVFSYEQYF. The CDR3 DNA reads TGTGCCAGCAGGCGACAGGTTTTCTCCTACGAGCAGTACTTC.